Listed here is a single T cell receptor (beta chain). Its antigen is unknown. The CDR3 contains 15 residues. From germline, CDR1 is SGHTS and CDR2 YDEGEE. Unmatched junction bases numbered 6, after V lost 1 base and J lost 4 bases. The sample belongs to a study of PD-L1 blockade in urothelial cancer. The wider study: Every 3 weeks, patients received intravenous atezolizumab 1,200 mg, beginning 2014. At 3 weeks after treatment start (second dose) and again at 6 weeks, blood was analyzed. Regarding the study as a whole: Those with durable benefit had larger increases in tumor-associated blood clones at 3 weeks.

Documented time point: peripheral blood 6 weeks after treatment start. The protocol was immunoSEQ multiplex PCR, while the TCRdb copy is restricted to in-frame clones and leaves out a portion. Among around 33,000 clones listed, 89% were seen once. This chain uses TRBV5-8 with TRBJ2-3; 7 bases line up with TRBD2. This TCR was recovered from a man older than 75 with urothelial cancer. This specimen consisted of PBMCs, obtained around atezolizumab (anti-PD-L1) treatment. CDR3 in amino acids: CASSLISGTADTQYF. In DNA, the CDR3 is TGTGCCAGCAGCTTGATAAGCGGGACGGCAGATACGCAGTATTTT.